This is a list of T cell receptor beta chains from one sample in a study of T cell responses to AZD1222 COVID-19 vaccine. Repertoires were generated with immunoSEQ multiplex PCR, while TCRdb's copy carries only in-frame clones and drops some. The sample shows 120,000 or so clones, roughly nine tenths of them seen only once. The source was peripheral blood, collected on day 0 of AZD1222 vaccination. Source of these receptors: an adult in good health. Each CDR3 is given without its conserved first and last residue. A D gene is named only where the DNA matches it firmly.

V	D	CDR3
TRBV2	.	ASRPDRSSYNSPLH
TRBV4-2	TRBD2	ASSQDPAGGGYEQY
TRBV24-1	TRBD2	ATSDRTRLSGELF
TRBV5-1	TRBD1	ASSSYGQGIGETQY
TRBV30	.	AWSVPDSYGYT
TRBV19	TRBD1	ASSPRTGSNEQF
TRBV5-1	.	ASSPHRSTNTGELF
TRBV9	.	ASTEPGTGGYYGYT
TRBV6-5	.	ASTTGISLGEQF
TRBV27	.	ASSLFGTNEKLF
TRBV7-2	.	ASSPGSGPGEQY
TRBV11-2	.	ASSFGAGNQPQH
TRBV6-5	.	ASSRRDEAF
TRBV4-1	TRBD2	ASSQRTSGTSTDTQY
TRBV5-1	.	ASSLPADTYT
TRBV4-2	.	ASSLGRETYNEQF
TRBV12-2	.	ASRTVHGKQAFYEKLF
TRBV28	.	ASMGGQPQH
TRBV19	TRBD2	ASSGTGGSGANVLT
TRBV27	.	ASSHLGAGELF
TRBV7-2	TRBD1	ASSPMRTGRGDYT
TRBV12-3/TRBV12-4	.	ASIAGGLDGYT
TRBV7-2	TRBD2	ASSLVGAGGPWSTDTQY
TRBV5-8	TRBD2	ASSLVSSGRSPF
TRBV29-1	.	SVALPPEQF
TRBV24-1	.	ATSGPDRQGASTYEQY
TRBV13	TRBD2	ASSLESVASGRGWSSYNEQF
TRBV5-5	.	ASSYLQGGGYT
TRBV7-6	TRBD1	ASRTTGAQETQY
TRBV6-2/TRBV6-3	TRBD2	ASSYSGLAAKGGELF
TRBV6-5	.	ASSLGGAGTDTQY
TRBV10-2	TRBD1	ASSEQGSQPQH
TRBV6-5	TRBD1	ASSYSDRDYEQY
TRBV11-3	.	ASSLLAPHEQY
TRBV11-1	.	ASSSGTRYYTDTQY
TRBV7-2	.	ASSYHLTGTSSNQPQH
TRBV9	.	ASSASWSLSGNTIY
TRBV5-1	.	ASSLRGDTEAF
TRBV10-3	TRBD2	AIALAGGVYEQF
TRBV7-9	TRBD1	ASSPRSGTGDPETQY
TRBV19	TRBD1	ASSIMTGQNTEAF
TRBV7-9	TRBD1	ASKLQGSTGELF